This entry describes one TCR beta chain. The antigen is undetermined. The data were obtained in a study of beta chain features in type 1 diabetes. Findings of the study overall: Equally in patients and controls, shorter templates might have been favored by PCR. Compared to healthy donors, patients appeared to have naive, central memory and Treg TCRB repertoires that were more alike.

Reverse transcription of all isolated RNA meant that expressed TCRB transcripts were sequenced. This table comes from immunoSEQ multiplex PCR, and its TCRdb copy is limited to in-frame clones, with some not included. Altogether roughly 450,000 clones are present, roughly 14% being singletons, with the ten largest covering approximately 0.038%. It was via CD45RO/CCR7/CD25/CD127/CD95/CD27 that CD4+ naive, central memory, regulatory and stem cell-like memory cells were sorted. The TCR was taken from a man aged 25 to 40 in good health. The sequencing sample was made of naive CD4+ T cells from blood.

This CDR3 reads CAISDPNQETQYF. CDR3 nucleotide sequence: TGTGCCATCAGTGACCCGAACCAAGAGACCCAGTACTTC. V is TRBV10-3 and J is TRBJ2-5; no reliable D call. V lost 3 bases and J 0 bases, leaving 5 bases between the germline ends. There are 13 residues in the CDR3. The V gene's germline CDR1 is ENHRY and CDR2 SYGVKD.